These 6 T cell receptor beta chains share one sample of origin, sequenced in a study of cytomegalovirus exposure and HLA in healthy donors. The PCR employed 60 Vbeta primers together with 13 Jbeta primers. Libraries were prepared by immunoSEQ multiplex PCR; TCRdb keeps only in-frame clonotypes and omits some of them. Altogether about 180,000 clones are present, just over 70% being singletons, with the ten largest covering about 2.5%. The sample taken for sequencing was PBMCs. The receptor set was obtained from a human donor in good health.

The chain employs TRBV29-1 and TRBJ2-2, with D tentatively TRBD1 (5 bases). V dropped 6 bases and J dropped 5 bases, with 10 bases sitting between them. The CDR3 totals 12 residues. Germline V CDR1 and CDR2: SQVTM, ANQGSEA. CDR3 nucleotides: TGCAGCGTCCTAGGGGTTACCGGGGAGCTGTTTTTT. Encoded protein: CSVLGVTGELFF.

This chain links TRBV9 with TRBJ2-1; D uncertain. Germline lookup yields CDR1 SGDLS and CDR2 YYNGEE. The CDR3 runs 13 residues. V lost 0 bases and J lost 3, with 4 bases in between. The CDR3: CASSVADYNEQFF. Written as DNA, the CDR3 is TGTGCCAGCAGCGTAGCAGACTACAATGAGCAGTTCTTC. Together with reference TRBV9 and TRBJ2-1, the CDR3 gives the full variable domain: DSGVTQTPKHLITATGQRVTLRCSPRSGDLSVYWYQQSLDQGLQFLIQYYNGEERAKGNILERFSAQQFPDLHSELNLSSLELGDSALYFCASSVADYNEQFFGPGTRLTVL.

V is TRBV2 and J is TRBJ2-7; 10 bases fit TRBD1. Germline CDR1 is SNHLY and CDR2 is FYNNEI. The CDR3 consists of 15 residues. The V gene end was trimmed by 6 bases and the J gene end by 5 bases; junction bases not matched to a gene: 10. This CDR3 is CASREPDRGPHEQYF. Here the CDR3 DNA reads TGTGCCAGCAGAGAACCTGACAGGGGGCCACACGAGCAGTACTTC.

This clone was counted once. This sequence joins TRBV4-1 and TRBJ2-5; 7 positions match TRBD1. The CDR3 loop spans 15 amino acids. Germline loops: CDR1 MGHRA, CDR2 YSYEKL. J lost 3 bases, V lost 0 bases, and 4 bases had no gene match. CDR3 coding DNA: TGCGCCAGCAGCCAAGAACCCACAGGGGAAGAGACCCAGTACTTC. Protein product: CASSQEPTGEETQYF.

The chain combines TRBV2 with TRBJ2-1; TRBD2 matches at 7 bases. The V gene end was trimmed by 7 bases and the J gene end by 5 bases; junction bases not matched to a gene: 5. The CDR3 covers 13 residues. CDR1 is SNHLY, CDR2 FYNNEI, per germline. CDR3 in amino acids: CASTLGLDNEQFF. The CDR3 nucleotides are TGTGCCAGCACCCTCGGACTAGACAATGAGCAGTTCTTC.

V and J are TRBV2 and TRBJ1-4; 7 bases align to TRBD1. V shed 10 bases and J 2 bases; nucleotides not matched to a gene: 7. The CDR3 totals 14 residues. The germline V gene has CDR1 SNHLY and CDR2 FYNNEI. As DNA, the CDR3 is TGTGCCACCACCCCCAGGGGGACTAATGAAAAACTGTTTTTT. This codes for CATTPRGTNEKLFF.